The clone carrying this T cell receptor beta chain was counted only a few times. The data belong to a study of T cells in Graves' hyperthyroidism and ophthalmopathy. Amplification yielded TCR beta CDR3 regions, with RNA transcripts as the source. The HTBI primer set served for first-round RT-PCR of the TCR CDR3. TCRdb called the multiplex PCR reads again in MiXCR, with one record for every CDR3 protein. The table has almost 500,000 distinct CDR3 sequences, 22% seen once; the top ten hold around 54%. Germline CDR1 and CDR2: MNHEY and SMNVEV (reference sequence). The CDR3 spans 13 residues. V lost 3 bases, J lost 6 bases, and 8 bases lay in between.

The sequenced sample consisted of blood. The rearrangement uses TRBV27 and TRBJ2-2, with no clear D. The receptor's source is a woman between 70 and 85 years old with Graves' ophthalmopathy. As DNA, the CDR3 is TGTGCCAGCAGTTTCGAGGTGGCCGGGGAGCTGTTTTTT. Its protein is CASSFEVAGELFF.